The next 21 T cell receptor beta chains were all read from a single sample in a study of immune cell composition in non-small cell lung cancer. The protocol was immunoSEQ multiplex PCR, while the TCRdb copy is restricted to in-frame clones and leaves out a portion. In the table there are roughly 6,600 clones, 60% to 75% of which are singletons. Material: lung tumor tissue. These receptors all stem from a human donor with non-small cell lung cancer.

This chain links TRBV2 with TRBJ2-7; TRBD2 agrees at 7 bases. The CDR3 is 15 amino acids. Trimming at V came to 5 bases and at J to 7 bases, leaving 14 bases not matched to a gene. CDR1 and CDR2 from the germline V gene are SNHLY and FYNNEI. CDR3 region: CASSKTGTTVGEQYF. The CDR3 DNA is TGTGCCAGCAGTAAAACCGGGACTACGGTCGGGGAGCAGTACTTC.

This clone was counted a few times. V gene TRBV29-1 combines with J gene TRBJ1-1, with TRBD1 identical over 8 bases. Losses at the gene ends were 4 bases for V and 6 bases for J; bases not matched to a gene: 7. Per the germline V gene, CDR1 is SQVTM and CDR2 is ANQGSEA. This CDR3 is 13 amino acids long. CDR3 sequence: CSVAISTGAEAFF. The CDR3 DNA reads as TGCAGCGTTGCGATATCGACAGGGGCTGAAGCTTTCTTT.

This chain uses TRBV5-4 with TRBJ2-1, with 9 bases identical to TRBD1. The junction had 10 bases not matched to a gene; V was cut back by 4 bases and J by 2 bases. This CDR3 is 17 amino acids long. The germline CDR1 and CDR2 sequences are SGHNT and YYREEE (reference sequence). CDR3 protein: CASSGTDRGFPYNEQFF. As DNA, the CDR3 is TGTGCCAGCAGCGGAACCGACAGGGGGTTCCCCTACAATGAGCAGTTCTTC. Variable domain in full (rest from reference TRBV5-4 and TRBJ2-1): ETGVTQSPTHLIKTRGQQVTLRCSSQSGHNTVSWYQQALGQGPQFIFQYYREEENGRGNFPPRFSGLQFPNYSSELNVNALELDDSALYLCASSGTDRGFPYNEQFFGPGTRLTVL.

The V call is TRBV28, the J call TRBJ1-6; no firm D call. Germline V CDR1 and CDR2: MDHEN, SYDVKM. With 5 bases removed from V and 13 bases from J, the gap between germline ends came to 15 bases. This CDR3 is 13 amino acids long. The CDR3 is CASSPGALLPLHF. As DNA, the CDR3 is TGTGCCAGCAGTCCGGGTGCCTTACTGCCCCTCCACTTT.

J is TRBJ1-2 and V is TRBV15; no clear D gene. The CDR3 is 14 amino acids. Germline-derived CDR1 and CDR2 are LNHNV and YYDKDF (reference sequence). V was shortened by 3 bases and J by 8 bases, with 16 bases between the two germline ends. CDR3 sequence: CATSSDSMAGGYTF. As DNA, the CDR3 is TGTGCCACCAGCAGCGACTCGATGGCCGGGGGCTACACCTTC.

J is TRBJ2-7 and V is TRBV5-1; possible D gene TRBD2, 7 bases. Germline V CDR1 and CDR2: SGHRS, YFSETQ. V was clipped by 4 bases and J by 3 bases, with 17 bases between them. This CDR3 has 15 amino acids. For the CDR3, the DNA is TGCGCCAGCAGCCGAAGGGGGGGGGCAGTCTACGAGCAGTACTTC. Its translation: CASSRRGGAVYEQYF.

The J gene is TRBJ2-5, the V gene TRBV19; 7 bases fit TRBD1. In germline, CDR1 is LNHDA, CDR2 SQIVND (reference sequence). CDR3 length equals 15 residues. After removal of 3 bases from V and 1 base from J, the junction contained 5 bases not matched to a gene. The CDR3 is CASSIWGQSQETQYF. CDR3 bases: TGTGCCAGTAGTATTTGGGGACAGAGCCAAGAGACCCAGTACTTC.

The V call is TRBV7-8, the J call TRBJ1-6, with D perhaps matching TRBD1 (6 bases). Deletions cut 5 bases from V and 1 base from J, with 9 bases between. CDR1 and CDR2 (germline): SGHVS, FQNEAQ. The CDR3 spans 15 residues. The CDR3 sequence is CASSPTGSYNSPLHF. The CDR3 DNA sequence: TGTGCCAGCAGCCCGACAGGATCCTATAATTCACCCCTCCACTTT.

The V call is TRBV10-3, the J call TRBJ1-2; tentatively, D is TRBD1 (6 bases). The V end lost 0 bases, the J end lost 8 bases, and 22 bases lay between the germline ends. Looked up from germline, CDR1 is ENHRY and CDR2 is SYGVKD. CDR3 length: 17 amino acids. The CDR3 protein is CAISESLGSETGGGYTF. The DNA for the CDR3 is TGTGCCATCAGTGAGTCCCTCGGCTCCGAGACAGGTGGAGGCTACACCTTC.

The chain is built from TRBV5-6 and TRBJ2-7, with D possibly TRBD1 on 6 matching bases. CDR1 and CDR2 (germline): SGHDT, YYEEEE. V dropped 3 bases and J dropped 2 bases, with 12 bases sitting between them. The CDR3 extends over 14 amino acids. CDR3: CASSYTGNPYEQYF. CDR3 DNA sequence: TGTGCCAGCAGCTACACAGGGAACCCCTACGAGCAGTACTTC. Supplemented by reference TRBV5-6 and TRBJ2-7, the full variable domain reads DAGVTQSPTHLIKTRGQQVTLRCSPKSGHDTVSWYQQALGQGPQFIFQYYEEEERQRGNFPDRFSGHQFPNYSSELNVNALLLGDSALYLCASSYTGNPYEQYFGPGTRLTVT.

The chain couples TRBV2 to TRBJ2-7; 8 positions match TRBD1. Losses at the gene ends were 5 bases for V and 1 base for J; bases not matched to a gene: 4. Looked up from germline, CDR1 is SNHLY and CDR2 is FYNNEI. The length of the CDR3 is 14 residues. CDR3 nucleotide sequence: TGTGCCAGCAGTCAGGGGGCGAGGTCCTACGAGCAGTACTTC. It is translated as CASSQGARSYEQYF.

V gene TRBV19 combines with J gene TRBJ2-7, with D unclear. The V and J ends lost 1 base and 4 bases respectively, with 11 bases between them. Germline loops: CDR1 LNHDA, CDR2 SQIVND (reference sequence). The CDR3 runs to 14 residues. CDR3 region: CASSIAAQVYEQYF. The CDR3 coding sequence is TGTGCCAGTAGTATAGCGGCCCAGGTTTACGAGCAGTACTTC.

CDR3 amino acids: CASNKTLGFTGELFF. CDR3 nucleotides: TGTGCCAGCAACAAGACACTGGGCTTCACCGGGGAGCTGTTTTTT. V usage is TRBV21-1 and J usage is TRBJ2-2; TRBD1 is taken as the D call from the table, unchecked against the DNA. TRBV21-1 is a documented pseudogene. The CDR3 has 15 amino acids.

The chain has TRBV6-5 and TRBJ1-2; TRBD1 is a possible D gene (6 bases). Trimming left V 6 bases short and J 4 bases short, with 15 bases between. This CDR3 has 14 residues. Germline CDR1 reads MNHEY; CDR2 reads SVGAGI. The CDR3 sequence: CASSPTTGRYGYTF. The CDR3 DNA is TGTGCCAGCAGCCCCACCACAGGGCGCTATGGCTACACCTTC.

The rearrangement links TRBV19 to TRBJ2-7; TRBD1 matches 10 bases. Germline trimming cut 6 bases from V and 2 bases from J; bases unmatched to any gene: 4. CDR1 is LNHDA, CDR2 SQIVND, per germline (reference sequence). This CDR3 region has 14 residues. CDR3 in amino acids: CASRLGQGAYEQYF. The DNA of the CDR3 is TGTGCCAGTAGACTAGGACAGGGGGCCTACGAGCAGTACTTC.

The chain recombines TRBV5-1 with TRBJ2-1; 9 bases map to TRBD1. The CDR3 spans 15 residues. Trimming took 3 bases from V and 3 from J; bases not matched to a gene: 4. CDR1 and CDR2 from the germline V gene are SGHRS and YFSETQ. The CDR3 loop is CASSSGQGNYNEQFF. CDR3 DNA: TGCGCCAGCAGCTCGGGACAGGGTAACTACAATGAGCAGTTCTTC.

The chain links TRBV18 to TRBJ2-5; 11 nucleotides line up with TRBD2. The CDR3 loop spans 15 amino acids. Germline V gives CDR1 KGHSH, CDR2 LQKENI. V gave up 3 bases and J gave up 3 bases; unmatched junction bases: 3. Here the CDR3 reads CASSPGLAGEETQYF. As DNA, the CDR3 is TGTGCCAGCTCACCCGGACTAGCGGGTGAAGAGACCCAGTACTTC. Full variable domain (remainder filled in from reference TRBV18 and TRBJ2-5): NAGVMQNPRHLVRRRGQEARLRCSPMKGHSHVYWYRQLPEEGLKFMVYLQKENIIDESGMPKERFSAEFPKEGPSILRIQQVVRGDSAAYFCASSPGLAGEETQYFGPGTRLLVL.

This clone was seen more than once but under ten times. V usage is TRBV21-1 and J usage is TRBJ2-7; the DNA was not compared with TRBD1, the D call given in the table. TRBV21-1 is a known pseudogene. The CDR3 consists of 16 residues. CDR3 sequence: CASSNSDRASSYEQYF. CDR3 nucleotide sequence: TGTGCCAGCAGCAATTCGGACAGGGCCTCCTCCTACGAGCAGTACTTC.

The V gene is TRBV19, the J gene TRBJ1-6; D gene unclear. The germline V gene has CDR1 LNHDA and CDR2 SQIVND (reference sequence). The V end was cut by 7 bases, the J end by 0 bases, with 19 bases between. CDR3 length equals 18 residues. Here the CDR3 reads CASTSEGFTGSYNSPLHF. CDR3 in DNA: TGTGCCAGTACCAGCGAGGGCTTTACGGGCTCCTATAATTCACCCCTCCACTTT.

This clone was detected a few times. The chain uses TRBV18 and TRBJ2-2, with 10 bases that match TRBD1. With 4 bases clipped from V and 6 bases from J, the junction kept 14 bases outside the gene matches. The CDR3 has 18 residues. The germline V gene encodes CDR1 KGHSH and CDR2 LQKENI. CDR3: CASSRGTGDLQASGELFF. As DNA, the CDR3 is TGTGCCAGCTCACGTGGGACAGGGGACCTCCAGGCCTCCGGGGAGCTGTTTTTT.

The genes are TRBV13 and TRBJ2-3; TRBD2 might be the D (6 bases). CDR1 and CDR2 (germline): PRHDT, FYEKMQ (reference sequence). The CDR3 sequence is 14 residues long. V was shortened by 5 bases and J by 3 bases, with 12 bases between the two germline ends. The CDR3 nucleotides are TGTGCCAGCAGCCCTCTGGCGGGGACAGATACGCAGTATTTT. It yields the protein CASSPLAGTDTQYF.